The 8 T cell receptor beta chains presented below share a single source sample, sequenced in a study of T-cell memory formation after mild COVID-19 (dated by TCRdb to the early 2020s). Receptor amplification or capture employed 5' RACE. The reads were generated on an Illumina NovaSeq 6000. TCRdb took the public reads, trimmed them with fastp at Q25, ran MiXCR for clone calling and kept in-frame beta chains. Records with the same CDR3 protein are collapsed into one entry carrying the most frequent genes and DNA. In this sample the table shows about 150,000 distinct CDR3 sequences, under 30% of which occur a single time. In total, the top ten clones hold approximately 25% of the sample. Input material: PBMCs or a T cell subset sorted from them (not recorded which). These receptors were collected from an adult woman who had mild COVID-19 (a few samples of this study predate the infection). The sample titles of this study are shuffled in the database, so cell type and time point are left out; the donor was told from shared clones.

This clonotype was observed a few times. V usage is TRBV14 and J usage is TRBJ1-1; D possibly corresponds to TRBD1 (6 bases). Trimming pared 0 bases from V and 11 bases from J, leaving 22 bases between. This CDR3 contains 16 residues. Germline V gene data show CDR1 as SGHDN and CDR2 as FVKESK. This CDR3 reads CASSQDHAGVSSRAFF. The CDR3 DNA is TGTGCCAGCAGCCAAGACCACGCAGGGGTCTCCTCAAGGGCTTTCTTT. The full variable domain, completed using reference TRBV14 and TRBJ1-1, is EAGVTQFPSHSVIEKGQTVTLRCDPISGHDNLYWYRRVMGKEIKFLLHFVKESKQDESGMPNNRFLAERTGGTYSTLKVQPAELEDSGVYFCASSQDHAGVSSRAFFGQGTRLTVV.

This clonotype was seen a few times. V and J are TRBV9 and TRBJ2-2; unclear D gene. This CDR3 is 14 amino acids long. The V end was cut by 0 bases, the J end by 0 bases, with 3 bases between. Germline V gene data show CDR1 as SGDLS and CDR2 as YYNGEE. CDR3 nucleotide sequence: TGTGCCAGCAGCGTAGCCGCGAACACCGGGGAGCTGTTTTTT. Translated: CASSVAANTGELFF.

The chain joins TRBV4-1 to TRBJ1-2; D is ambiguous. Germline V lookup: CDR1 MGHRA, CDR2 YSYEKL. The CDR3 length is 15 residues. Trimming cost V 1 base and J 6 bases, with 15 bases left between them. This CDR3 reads CASSQVLELRDGYTF. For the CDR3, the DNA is TGCGCCAGCAGCCAAGTATTAGAGTTACGAGATGGCTACACCTTC.

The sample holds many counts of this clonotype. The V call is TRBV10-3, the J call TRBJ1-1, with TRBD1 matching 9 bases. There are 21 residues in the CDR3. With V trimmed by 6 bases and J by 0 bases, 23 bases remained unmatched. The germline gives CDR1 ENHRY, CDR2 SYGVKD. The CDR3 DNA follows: TGTGCCATCAGCCCATTTGTTCCGGGACAGGGAATTATTTCCGTGAACACTGAAGCTTTCTTT. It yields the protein CAISPFVPGQGIISVNTEAFF.

DNA for the CDR3: TGTGCCACCAGCAGAACCCAGCTGGACAATCAGCCCCAGCATTTT. Its translation: CATSRTQLDNQPQHF. V usage is TRBV15 and J usage is TRBJ1-5; no firm D call. Trimming stripped 2 bases from V and 3 bases from J, with 11 bases between. CDR3 length: 15 residues. Germline assignment: CDR1 LNHNV and CDR2 YYDKDF (reference sequence). Using reference TRBV15 and TRBJ1-5 for the parts outside the CDR3, the full variable domain is DAMVIQNPRYQVTQFGKPVTLSCSQTLNHNVMYWYQQKSSQAPKLLFHYYDKDFNNEADTPDNFQSRRPNTSFCFLDIRSPGLGDTAMYLCATSRTQLDNQPQHFGDGTRLSIL.

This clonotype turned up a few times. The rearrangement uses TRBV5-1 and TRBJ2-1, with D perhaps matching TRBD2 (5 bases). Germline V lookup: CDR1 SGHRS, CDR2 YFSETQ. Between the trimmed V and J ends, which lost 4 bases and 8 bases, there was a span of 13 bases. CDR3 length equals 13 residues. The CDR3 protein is CASSDDYNDEQFF. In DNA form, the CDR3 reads TGCGCCAGCAGCGACGACTATAACGATGAGCAGTTCTTC.

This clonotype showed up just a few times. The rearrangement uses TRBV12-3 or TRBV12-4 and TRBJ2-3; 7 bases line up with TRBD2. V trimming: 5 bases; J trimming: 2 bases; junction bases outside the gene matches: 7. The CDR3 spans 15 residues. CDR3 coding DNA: TGTGCCAGCAGTCCGAGAGCGGGGTCCACAGATACGCAGTATTTT. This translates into CASSPRAGSTDTQYF.

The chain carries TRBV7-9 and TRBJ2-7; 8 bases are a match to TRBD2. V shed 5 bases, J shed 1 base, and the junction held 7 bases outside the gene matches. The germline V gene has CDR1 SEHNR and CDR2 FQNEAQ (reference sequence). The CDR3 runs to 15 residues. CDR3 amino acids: CASSREAGASYEQYF. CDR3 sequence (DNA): TGTGCCAGCAGCCGGGAAGCGGGAGCGTCCTACGAGCAGTACTTC.